This entry concerns a single TCR beta chain. Antigen: not known. Assay used: immunoSEQ multiplex PCR; TCRdb lists only in-frame clones, some missing. Among tens of thousands of clones, roughly 88% were seen once, and the ten largest hold 22%. These data are taken from a study of T cell responses to AZD1222 COVID-19 vaccine. Study-wide points: Possibly, clonal diversity was underestimated; donors were largely white British and included more females.

The TCR was taken from an adult in good health. Sequencing used peripheral blood, obtained on day 0 of AZD1222 vaccination.

CDR3 region: CASSEAGGMYHYGYTF. In DNA, the CDR3 is TGTGCCAGCAGTGAAGCTGGGGGGATGTATCACTATGGCTACACCTTC. The gene calls are TRBV6-1 and TRBJ1-2; a possible D gene is TRBD1 (5 bases). The CDR3 has 16 amino acids. Germline CDR1 and CDR2: MNHNS and SASEGT. Trimming shortened V by 0 bases and J by 3 bases, and 14 bases separated the two germline ends.